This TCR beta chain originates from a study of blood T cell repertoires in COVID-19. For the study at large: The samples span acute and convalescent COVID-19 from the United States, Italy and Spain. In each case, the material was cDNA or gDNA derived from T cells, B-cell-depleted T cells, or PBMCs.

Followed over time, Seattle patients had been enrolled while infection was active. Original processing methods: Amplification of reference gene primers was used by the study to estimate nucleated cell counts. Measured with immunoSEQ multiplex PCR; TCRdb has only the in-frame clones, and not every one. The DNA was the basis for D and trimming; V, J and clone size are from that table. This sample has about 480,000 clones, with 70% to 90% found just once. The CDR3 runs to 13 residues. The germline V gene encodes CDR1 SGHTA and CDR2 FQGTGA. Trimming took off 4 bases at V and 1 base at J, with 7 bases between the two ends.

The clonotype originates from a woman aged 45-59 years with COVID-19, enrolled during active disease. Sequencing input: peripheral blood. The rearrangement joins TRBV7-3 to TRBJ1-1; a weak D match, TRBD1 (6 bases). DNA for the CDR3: TGTGCCAGCAGCTGGACAGCGAACACTGAAGCTTTCTTT. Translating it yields CASSWTANTEAFF.